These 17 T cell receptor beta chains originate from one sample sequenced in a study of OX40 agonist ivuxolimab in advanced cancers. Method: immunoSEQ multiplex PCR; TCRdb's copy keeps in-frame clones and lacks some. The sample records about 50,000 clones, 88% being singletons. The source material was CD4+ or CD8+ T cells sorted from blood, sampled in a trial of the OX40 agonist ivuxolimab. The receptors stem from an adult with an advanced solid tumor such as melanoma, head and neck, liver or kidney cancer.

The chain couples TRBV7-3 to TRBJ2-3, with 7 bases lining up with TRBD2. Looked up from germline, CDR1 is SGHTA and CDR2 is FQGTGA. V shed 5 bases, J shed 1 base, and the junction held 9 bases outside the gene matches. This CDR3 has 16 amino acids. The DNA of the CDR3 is TGTGCCAGCAGCCCAGGACTAGATTTCGGCACAGATACGCAGTATTTT. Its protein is CASSPGLDFGTDTQYF.

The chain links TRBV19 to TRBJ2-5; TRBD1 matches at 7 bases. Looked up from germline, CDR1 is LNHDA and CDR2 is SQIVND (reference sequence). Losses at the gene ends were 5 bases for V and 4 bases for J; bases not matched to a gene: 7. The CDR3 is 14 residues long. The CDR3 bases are TGTGCCAGTAGTCTAAGTTACAGGGGAGAGACCCAGTACTTC. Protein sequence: CASSLSYRGETQYF.

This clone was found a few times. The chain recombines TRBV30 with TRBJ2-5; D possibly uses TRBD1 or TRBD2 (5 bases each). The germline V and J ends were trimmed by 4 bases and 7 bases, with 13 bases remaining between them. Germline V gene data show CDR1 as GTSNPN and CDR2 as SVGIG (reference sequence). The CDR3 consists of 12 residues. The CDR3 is CAWTQGEATQYF. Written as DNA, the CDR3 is TGTGCCTGGACCCAGGGAGAGGCGACCCAGTACTTC.

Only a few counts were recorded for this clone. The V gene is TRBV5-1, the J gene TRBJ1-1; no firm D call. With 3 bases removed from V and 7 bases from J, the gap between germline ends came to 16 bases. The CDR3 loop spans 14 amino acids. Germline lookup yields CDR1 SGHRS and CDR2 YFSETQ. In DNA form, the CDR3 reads TGCGCCAGCAGCTACGCGGACTCAGGCATTGAAGCTTTCTTT. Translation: CASSYADSGIEAFF.

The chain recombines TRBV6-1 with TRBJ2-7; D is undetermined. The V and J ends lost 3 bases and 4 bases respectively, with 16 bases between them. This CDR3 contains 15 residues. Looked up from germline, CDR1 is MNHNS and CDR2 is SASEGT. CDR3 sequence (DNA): TGTGCCAGCAGTGAGATAGTCCTTTCTCATTACGAGCAGTACTTC. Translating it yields CASSEIVLSHYEQYF.

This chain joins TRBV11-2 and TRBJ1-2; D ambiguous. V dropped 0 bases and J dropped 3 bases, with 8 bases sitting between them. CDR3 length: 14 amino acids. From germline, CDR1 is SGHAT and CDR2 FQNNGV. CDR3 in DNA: TGTGCCAGCAGCTTAGAAGTGGGCGACTATGGCTACACCTTC. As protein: CASSLEVGDYGYTF.

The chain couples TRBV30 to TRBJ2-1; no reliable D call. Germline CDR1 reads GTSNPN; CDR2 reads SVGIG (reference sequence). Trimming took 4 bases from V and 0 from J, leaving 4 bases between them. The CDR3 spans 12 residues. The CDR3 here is CAWTSSYNEQFF. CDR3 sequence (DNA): TGTGCCTGGACCAGCTCCTACAATGAGCAGTTCTTC.

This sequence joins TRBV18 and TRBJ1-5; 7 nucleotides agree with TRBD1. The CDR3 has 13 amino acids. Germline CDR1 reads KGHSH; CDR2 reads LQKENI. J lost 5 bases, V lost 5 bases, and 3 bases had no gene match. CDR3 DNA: TGTGCCAGCTCAGAGGGGGCCGATCAGCCCCAGCATTTT. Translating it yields CASSEGADQPQHF.

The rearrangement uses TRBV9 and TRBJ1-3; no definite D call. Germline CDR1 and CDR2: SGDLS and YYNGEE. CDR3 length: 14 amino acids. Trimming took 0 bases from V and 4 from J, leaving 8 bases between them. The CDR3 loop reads CASSVAIGGNTIYF. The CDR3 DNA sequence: TGTGCCAGCAGCGTAGCAATCGGCGGAAACACCATATATTTT. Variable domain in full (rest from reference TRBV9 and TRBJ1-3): DSGVTQTPKHLITATGQRVTLRCSPRSGDLSVYWYQQSLDQGLQFLIQYYNGEERAKGNILERFSAQQFPDLHSELNLSSLELGDSALYFCASSVAIGGNTIYFGEGSWLTVV.

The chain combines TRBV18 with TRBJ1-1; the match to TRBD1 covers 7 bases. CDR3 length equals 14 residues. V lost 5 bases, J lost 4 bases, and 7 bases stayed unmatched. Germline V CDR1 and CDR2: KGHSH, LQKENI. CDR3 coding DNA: TGTGCCAGCTCAACAGGAGACAGGGCCACTGAAGCTTTCTTT. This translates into CASSTGDRATEAFF.

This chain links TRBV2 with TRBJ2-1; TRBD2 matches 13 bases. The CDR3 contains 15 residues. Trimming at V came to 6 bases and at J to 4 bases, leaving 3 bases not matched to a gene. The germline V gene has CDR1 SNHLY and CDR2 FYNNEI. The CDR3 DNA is TGTGCCAGCAGATGGACTAGCGGGAGTTACAATGAGCAGTTCTTC. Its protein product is CASRWTSGSYNEQFF.

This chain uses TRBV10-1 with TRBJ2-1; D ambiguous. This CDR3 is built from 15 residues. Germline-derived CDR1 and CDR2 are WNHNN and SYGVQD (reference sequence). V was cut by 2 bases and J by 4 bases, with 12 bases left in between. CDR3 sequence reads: CASSETGRPYNEQFF. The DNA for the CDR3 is TGCGCCAGCAGTGAGACGGGCAGGCCGTACAATGAGCAGTTCTTC.

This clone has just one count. CDR3 in DNA: TGCGCCAGCAGCTATGCAGGACAGGGGGACACTGAAGCTTTCTTT. Translation: CASSYAGQGDTEAFF. The chain recombines TRBV5-1 with TRBJ1-1; 10 bases are shared with TRBD1. V was clipped by 3 bases and J by 3 bases; unmatched bases: 5. This CDR3 contains 15 residues. From germline, CDR1 is SGHRS and CDR2 YFSETQ.

The CDR3 DNA is TGCGCCAGCAGAGCCCCCGGGAACTCCTACGAGCAGTACTTC. It translates to CASRAPGNSYEQYF. This chain joins TRBV10-2 and TRBJ2-7, with D possibly being TRBD2 (5 bases). There are 14 residues in the CDR3. Trimming shortened V by 6 bases and J by 0 bases, and 12 bases separated the two germline ends. Germline lookup yields CDR1 WSHSY and CDR2 SAAADI.

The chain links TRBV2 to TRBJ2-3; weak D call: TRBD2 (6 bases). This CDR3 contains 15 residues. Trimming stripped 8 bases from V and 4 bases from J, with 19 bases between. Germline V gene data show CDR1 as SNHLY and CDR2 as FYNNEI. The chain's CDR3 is CASAGSGRGADTQYF. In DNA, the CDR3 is TGTGCCAGCGCTGGTTCCGGGAGAGGAGCAGATACGCAGTATTTT.

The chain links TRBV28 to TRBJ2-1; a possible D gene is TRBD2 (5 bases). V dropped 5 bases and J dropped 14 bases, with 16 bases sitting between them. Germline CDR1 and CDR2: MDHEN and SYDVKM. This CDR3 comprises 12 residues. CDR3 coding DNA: TGTGCCAGCAGTACTAGAGGACCCGTGGAGTTCTTC. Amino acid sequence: CASSTRGPVEFF.

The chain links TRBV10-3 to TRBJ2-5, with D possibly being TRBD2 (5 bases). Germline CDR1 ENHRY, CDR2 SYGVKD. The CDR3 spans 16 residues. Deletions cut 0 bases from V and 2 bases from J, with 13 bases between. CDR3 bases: TGTGCCATCAGTGAGTCGAGCGGCGTACGGCAAGAGACCCAGTACTTC. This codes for CAISESSGVRQETQYF.